Listed below are T cell receptor beta chains from one sample, sequenced in a study of siplizumab effects on memory and regulatory T cells. Clones were sequenced by immunoSEQ multiplex PCR, and TCRdb holds only the in-frame ones, with some missing. The profile shows more than 85,000 clones, roughly 92% of them singletons. The sequenced material came from CD4+ T cells sorted from blood. Receptors originate from a human donor in good health. CDR3s include the opening cysteine and the closing phenylalanine or tryptophan. The order of the fields is J gene, clone size, V gene, D gene, CDR3 DNA, CDR3 protein. The D gene is left open where the match is weak. A clone size is listed for some rows: how often the clone was seen (once, few, many), or a class if it is expanded.

j_gene: TRBJ1-1
abundance: .
v_gene: TRBV6-5
d_gene: .
CDR3nt: TGTGCCAGCAGACCCCCGCGGGCAGGGAACACTGAAGCTTTCTTT
CDR3aa: CASRPPRAGNTEAFF

j_gene: TRBJ1-2
abundance: .
v_gene: TRBV9
d_gene: TRBD1
CDR3nt: TGTGCCAGCAGCACGGAGGGACAGGGGCCTCTTGACTACACCTTC
CDR3aa: CASSTEGQGPLDYTF

j_gene: TRBJ1-1
abundance: .
v_gene: TRBV7-9
d_gene: TRBD1
CDR3nt: TGTGCCAGCAGCCAAACGGGAGGGGGCCGGGACAGAGCGACTGAAGCTTTCTTT
CDR3aa: CASSQTGGGRDRATEAFF

j_gene: TRBJ2-3
abundance: .
v_gene: TRBV5-6
d_gene: TRBD1
CDR3nt: TGTGCCAGCAGCTTTTCGGGACAGGGCACAGATACGCAGTATTTT
CDR3aa: CASSFSGQGTDTQYF

j_gene: TRBJ2-5
abundance: .
v_gene: TRBV5-4
d_gene: .
CDR3nt: TGTGCCAGCAGCTTGGTTGGGGCCGCTGGGGGTCAAGAGACCCAGTACTTC
CDR3aa: CASSLVGAAGGQETQYF

j_gene: TRBJ1-1
abundance: .
v_gene: TRBV5-1
d_gene: .
CDR3nt: TGCGCCAGCAGCTTGGGGTACTCGAGCAGGGCATCACTCCTCTTAATGACTGAAGCTTTCTTT
CDR3aa: CASSLGYSSRASLLLMTEAFF

j_gene: TRBJ2-7
abundance: .
v_gene: TRBV30
d_gene: TRBD2
CDR3nt: TGTGCCTGGAGAGGATGGAGCGGGATCTCCTACGAGCAGTACTTC
CDR3aa: CAWRGWSGISYEQYF

j_gene: TRBJ2-4
abundance: .
v_gene: TRBV4-2
d_gene: .
CDR3nt: TGTGCCAGCAGGAAGGGCGGAGGTGAAAACATTCAGTACTTC
CDR3aa: CASRKGGGENIQYF

j_gene: TRBJ2-7
abundance: .
v_gene: TRBV11-2
d_gene: TRBD1
CDR3nt: TGTGCCAGCAGCGGGTACAGGGGTAGCTCCTACGAGCAGTACTTC
CDR3aa: CASSGYRGSSYEQYF

j_gene: TRBJ2-3
abundance: .
v_gene: TRBV7-2
d_gene: TRBD2
CDR3nt: TGTGCCAGCAGACTTAGCGGGAGGGCAACAGATACGCAGTATTTT
CDR3aa: CASRLSGRATDTQYF

j_gene: TRBJ2-3
abundance: .
v_gene: TRBV12-5
d_gene: .
CDR3nt: TGTGCTAGTGGGGGCGGGGAGGTTATCCGGGGCACAGATACGCAGTATTTT
CDR3aa: CASGGGEVIRGTDTQYF

j_gene: TRBJ2-7
abundance: .
v_gene: TRBV7-8
d_gene: .
CDR3nt: TGTGCCAGCAGTCCGATTCCCCCAGGGATTTACGAGCAGTACTTC
CDR3aa: CASSPIPPGIYEQYF

j_gene: TRBJ1-1
abundance: .
v_gene: TRBV27
d_gene: .
CDR3nt: TGTGCCAGCAGTTATGACGGTGAGGTGAACACTGAAGCTTTCTTT
CDR3aa: CASSYDGEVNTEAFF

j_gene: TRBJ1-1
abundance: .
v_gene: TRBV10-2
d_gene: .
CDR3nt: TGCGCCAGCATCAGGGTGAAGAACACTGAAGCTTTCTTT
CDR3aa: CASIRVKNTEAFF

j_gene: TRBJ1-2
abundance: .
v_gene: TRBV25-1
d_gene: TRBD1
CDR3nt: TGTGCCAGCAGTGATCGACCCAGGGGGGACTATGGCTACACCTTC
CDR3aa: CASSDRPRGDYGYTF

j_gene: TRBJ1-3
abundance: few
v_gene: TRBV19
d_gene: .
CDR3nt: TGTGCCTCTCTCGAACGAGTCTCTGGAAACACCATATATTTT
CDR3aa: CASLERVSGNTIYF

j_gene: TRBJ1-2
abundance: .
v_gene: TRBV12-5
d_gene: .
CDR3nt: TGTGCTAGTGCCGGGTTGGGGCAGGAGAACTATGGCTACACCTTC
CDR3aa: CASAGLGQENYGYTF

j_gene: TRBJ2-2
abundance: once
v_gene: TRBV11-1
d_gene: .
CDR3nt: TGTGCCAGCAGCTTACGACTAGCGAACACCGGGGAGCTGTTTTTT
CDR3aa: CASSLRLANTGELFF

j_gene: TRBJ1-4
abundance: few
v_gene: TRBV7-2
d_gene: TRBD1
CDR3nt: TGTGCCAGCAGCCCTAGAGGGACAGGGGGTTATGGGGAAAAACTGTTTTTT
CDR3aa: CASSPRGTGGYGEKLFF

j_gene: TRBJ1-1
abundance: .
v_gene: TRBV6-6
d_gene: .
CDR3nt: TGTGCCAGCAGTTCGGGGCAGGGTGGCACTGAAGCTTTCTTT
CDR3aa: CASSSGQGGTEAFF

j_gene: TRBJ2-2
abundance: .
v_gene: TRBV2
d_gene: .
CDR3nt: TGTGCCAGCGGTGGGGGTCCCGGCACCGGGGAGCTGTTTTTT
CDR3aa: CASGGGPGTGELFF

j_gene: TRBJ2-1
abundance: .
v_gene: TRBV18
d_gene: .
CDR3nt: TGTGCCAGCTCCTCCTATTACCGCCAAGGTGAGCAGTTCTTC
CDR3aa: CASSSYYRQGEQFF

j_gene: TRBJ1-2
abundance: .
v_gene: TRBV7-3
d_gene: .
CDR3nt: TGTGCCAGCAGCTCAGGACAGCTGAACTATGGCTACACCTTC
CDR3aa: CASSSGQLNYGYTF

j_gene: TRBJ2-2
abundance: .
v_gene: TRBV29-1
d_gene: TRBD2
CDR3nt: TGCAGCGTTAAACTAGCGGGGCGTGGGTCCGGGGAGCTGTTTTTT
CDR3aa: CSVKLAGRGSGELFF

j_gene: TRBJ2-1
abundance: .
v_gene: TRBV5-4
d_gene: .
CDR3nt: TGTGCCAGCAGTGGGACCTACAATGAGCAGTTCTTC
CDR3aa: CASSGTYNEQFF

j_gene: TRBJ2-3
abundance: .
v_gene: TRBV19
d_gene: TRBD2
CDR3nt: TGTGCCAGTAGTATAAGTCGGAGCGGGAGTGCGGATACGCAGTATTTT
CDR3aa: CASSISRSGSADTQYF

j_gene: TRBJ2-3
abundance: .
v_gene: TRBV7-2
d_gene: .
CDR3nt: TGTGCCAGCAGCCCAAATTCGGGGACAGATACGCAGTATTTT
CDR3aa: CASSPNSGTDTQYF

j_gene: TRBJ2-7
abundance: .
v_gene: TRBV27
d_gene: .
CDR3nt: TGTGCCAGCAGCCAATATTCGACCCTGTCCGGTTACGAGCAGTACTTC
CDR3aa: CASSQYSTLSGYEQYF

j_gene: TRBJ2-5
abundance: .
v_gene: TRBV11-3
d_gene: TRBD1
CDR3nt: TGTGCCAGCAGCTTAGGAGGGACAGGACCGGAGACCCAGTACTTC
CDR3aa: CASSLGGTGPETQYF

j_gene: TRBJ2-5
abundance: .
v_gene: TRBV6-1
d_gene: TRBD2
CDR3nt: TGTGCCAGCATTGCTAGCGGAGTAGAGACCCAGTACTTC
CDR3aa: CASIASGVETQYF

j_gene: TRBJ2-1
abundance: .
v_gene: TRBV6-5
d_gene: .
CDR3nt: TGTGCCAGCAGAGCTGGGACTTTGCAGGTGGGAGAGCAGTTCTTC
CDR3aa: CASRAGTLQVGEQFF

j_gene: TRBJ2-5
abundance: .
v_gene: TRBV7-9
d_gene: .
CDR3nt: TGTGCCAGCAGCTCGGGACCTGGCGGGGAGACCCAGTACTTC
CDR3aa: CASSSGPGGETQYF

j_gene: TRBJ1-2
abundance: .
v_gene: TRBV6-1
d_gene: TRBD1
CDR3nt: TGTGCCAGCAGACCTGCGGGACAGACCTATGGCTACACCTTC
CDR3aa: CASRPAGQTYGYTF

j_gene: TRBJ1-4
abundance: .
v_gene: TRBV10-3
d_gene: .
CDR3nt: TGTGCCACAAATGAGGGGGATGAAAAACTGTTTTTT
CDR3aa: CATNEGDEKLFF

j_gene: TRBJ1-4
abundance: .
v_gene: TRBV11-2
d_gene: TRBD1
CDR3nt: TGTGCCAGCAGCCGTCGACAGGGGCGGGAAAAACTGTTTTTT
CDR3aa: CASSRRQGREKLFF

j_gene: TRBJ1-5
abundance: .
v_gene: TRBV19
d_gene: .
CDR3nt: TGTGCCAGTAGTATAGATCAAACAGGTGTTCAGCCCCAGCATTTT
CDR3aa: CASSIDQTGVQPQHF

j_gene: TRBJ2-5
abundance: .
v_gene: TRBV5-1
d_gene: TRBD1
CDR3nt: TGCGCCAGCAGCTTGATCCACGGGACAGCCCCCCAAGAGACCCAGTACTTC
CDR3aa: CASSLIHGTAPQETQYF

j_gene: TRBJ2-1
abundance: .
v_gene: TRBV4-2
d_gene: .
CDR3nt: TGTGCCAGCAGCCAAGATGCAAAGCGCCTTTGGAGCAATGAGCAGTTCTTC
CDR3aa: CASSQDAKRLWSNEQFF

j_gene: TRBJ2-3
abundance: .
v_gene: TRBV6-1
d_gene: TRBD2
CDR3nt: TGTGCCGGTAGCGGGAGGGGTCGAGCAGATACGCAGTATTTT
CDR3aa: CAGSGRGRADTQYF

j_gene: TRBJ1-4
abundance: .
v_gene: TRBV2
d_gene: .
CDR3nt: TGTGCCAGCAGACCCGACAGGTCGCCGACTAATGAAAAACTGTTTTTT
CDR3aa: CASRPDRSPTNEKLFF

j_gene: TRBJ1-1
abundance: .
v_gene: TRBV28
d_gene: TRBD1
CDR3nt: TGTGCCAGCAGTTTGCCTGGACAGGGGCGGGGCGCTTTCTTT
CDR3aa: CASSLPGQGRGAFF

j_gene: TRBJ2-1
abundance: .
v_gene: TRBV19
d_gene: TRBD1
CDR3nt: TGTGCCAGCAACGACAGGGACAATGAGCAGTTCTTC
CDR3aa: CASNDRDNEQFF

j_gene: TRBJ1-1
abundance: few
v_gene: TRBV10-3
d_gene: .
CDR3nt: TGTGCCATCACCTCACAGCGAAACACTGAAGCTTTCTTT
CDR3aa: CAITSQRNTEAFF

j_gene: TRBJ2-2
abundance: .
v_gene: TRBV11-3
d_gene: .
CDR3nt: TGTGCCAGCAGTTTCCCGGGCGGAGGGGGAAGGACCGGGGAGCTGTTTTTT
CDR3aa: CASSFPGGGGRTGELFF

j_gene: TRBJ2-1
abundance: .
v_gene: TRBV5-1
d_gene: TRBD2
CDR3nt: TGCGCCAGCAGCTCCCCGGGACTAGCGGGGCGCAGCTCCTACAATGAGCAGTTCTTC
CDR3aa: CASSSPGLAGRSSYNEQFF

j_gene: TRBJ1-4
abundance: .
v_gene: TRBV25-1
d_gene: .
CDR3nt: TGTGCCAGCAGTGAACGTTTTGAAAAACTGTTTTTT
CDR3aa: CASSERFEKLFF

j_gene: TRBJ2-7
abundance: .
v_gene: TRBV19
d_gene: .
CDR3nt: TGTGCCAGTAGTATGGCGACAGCTCAGGGGGGAGAGCAGTACTTC
CDR3aa: CASSMATAQGGEQYF

j_gene: TRBJ2-3
abundance: .
v_gene: TRBV11-3
d_gene: .
CDR3nt: TGTGCCAGCAGCTTAGGGTCGGCGGCGGGCACGCAGTATTTT
CDR3aa: CASSLGSAAGTQYF

j_gene: TRBJ1-5
abundance: .
v_gene: TRBV19
d_gene: TRBD1
CDR3nt: TGTGCCAGTACCAACATCGGGACAGGGGGCTCGGGGCAGCCCCAGCATTTT
CDR3aa: CASTNIGTGGSGQPQHF

j_gene: TRBJ1-5
abundance: .
v_gene: TRBV10-3
d_gene: .
CDR3nt: TGTGCCATCAGTGAGGGAGGGAATCAGCCCCAGCATTTT
CDR3aa: CAISEGGNQPQHF

j_gene: TRBJ1-2
abundance: .
v_gene: TRBV23-1
d_gene: .
CDR3nt: TGCGCCAGCAGTCCCTCGGGGACGACACCCTATGGCTACACCTTC
CDR3aa: CASSPSGTTPYGYTF